This T cell receptor beta chain comes out of a study of spatial heterogeneity in lung cancer. Study-wide results and limits: Tumor mutation count correlated with how many alpha and beta TCRs expanded intratumorally.

Sample share makes this clonotype medium-sized (0.01 to 0.1%). Its antigen is undetermined. Time point reported: sample taken at primary tumor resection. Donors were roughly 70 untreated early-stage non-small cell lung cancer patients. Sequencing of whole RNA from tumor, nontumor lung or frozen PBMC involved no sorting. Unique molecular identifiers, one per molecule, were present on every TCR cDNA molecule. TCRdb ran MiXCR on the 5' RACE reads and lists one entry per CDR3 protein. Of thousands of distinct CDR3 sequences listed, 4.5% to 6% are singletons. The input for sequencing was lung tumor tissue, taken at surgery. The sequence came from a male donor with early-stage non-small cell lung cancer.

CDR3 in amino acids: CASRTGLTVNTEAFF. In DNA, the CDR3 is TGTGCCAGCAGAACAGGGTTAACGGTGAACACTGAAGCTTTCTTT. This chain links TRBV4-2 with TRBJ1-1, with a weak D call TRBD1 (6 bases). Germline V gene lookup returns CDR1 LGHNA and CDR2 YNFKEQ. The CDR3 covers 15 residues. Trimming took off 6 bases at V and 0 bases at J, with 14 bases between the two ends.